Detailed here is one TCR beta chain. Antigen unknown. Looked up from germline, CDR1 is MNHEY and CDR2 is SMNVEV (reference sequence). The V and J ends lost 5 bases and 14 bases, in that order; junction bases with no gene match: 6. There are 13 residues in the CDR3. Naive-designated CD8 cells lacked CD45RO, were positively enriched for CCR7, and omitted terminally differentiated effector memory CD45RA+ cells. HIV-negative, healthy adults without recent acute infections or vaccinations were the donors. The source of the sample is a study of shared clonotypes between healthy human individuals. Broader study findings: Naive CD4 clonotype sharing across a few donors was about 5%. Relative to memory subsets, naive subsets generally showed larger estimated richness.

Every immunoSEQ plate was one replicate of a subset's evenly spread DNA. Produced via immunoSEQ multiplex PCR; TCRdb's table is partial and in-frame only. The sample holds around 2.1 million clones, 85% to 95% seen once. The chain uses TRBV27 and TRBJ2-1; the match to TRBD2 covers 13 bases. The sequence was collected from a man aged 18 to 29 in good health. Some clones in this sample may be carry-over from other donors' samples. Sequenced: naive CD8+ T cells from PBMCs. The CDR3 spells CASSPSGLAGEFF. Here the CDR3 DNA reads TGTGCCAGCAGTCCCTCAGGACTAGCGGGGGAGTTCTTC.